This is a list of T cell receptor beta chains from one sample in a study of beta chain features in type 1 diabetes. Using immunoSEQ multiplex PCR, the repertoire was profiled, and TCRdb retains in-frame clones only, with some absent. The table lists about 150,000 clones, approximately 8.1% of them singletons. Sequencing input: central memory CD4+ T cells from blood. The origin of the receptors is a woman aged 40 to 50 with type 1 diabetes. Each CDR3 is given with its conserved first and last residue. A D gene is named only where the DNA matches it firmly. Expanded clones get a size class; other rows say once, few or many, or leave the size out.

D	V	size	J	DNA	CDR3
-	TRBV18	few	TRBJ2-2	TGTGCCAGCTCACCGACATCTGTTCGGGGATCTGGGGAGCTGTTTTTT	CASSPTSVRGSGELFF
TRBD1	TRBV25-1	few	TRBJ2-7	TGTGCCAGCAGTCCAGGGGGCAGTACCTACGAGCAGTACTTC	CASSPGGSTYEQYF
-	TRBV27	-	TRBJ2-7	TGTGCCAGCAGTTTATCCCAAGGAAGCGGGACACAGTACTTC	CASSLSQGSGTQYF
-	TRBV7-3	-	TRBJ1-1	TGTGCCAGCAGCTTAAGGAGGAACACTGAAGCTTTCTTT	CASSLRRNTEAFF
-	TRBV6-5	few	TRBJ2-5	TGTGCCAGCAGTTACTCATGGACACCACGAGAGACCCAGTACTTC	CASSYSWTPRETQYF
-	TRBV2	few	TRBJ2-5	TGTGCCAGTAAGGAGGAGACCCAGTACTTC	CASKEETQYF
-	TRBV14	many	TRBJ1-3	TGTGCCAGCAGCCAAACACAGTTCTCTGGAAACACCATATATTTT	CASSQTQFSGNTIYF
TRBD2	TRBV6-6	few	TRBJ2-3	TGTGCCAGCAGTTACTCTCTAGCGGATACCACAGATACGCAGTATTTT	CASSYSLADTTDTQYF
TRBD2	TRBV7-8	-	TRBJ2-7	TGTGCCAGCAGCTTGGGAGGGGTGGTAAGATACGAGCAGTACTTC	CASSLGGVVRYEQYF
-	TRBV7-9	many	TRBJ2-1	TGTGCCAGCAGCTTCGGCGGGGATGATGAGCAGTTCTTC	CASSFGGDDEQFF
-	TRBV2	few	TRBJ1-2	TGTGCCAGCAAGGCGGGACCCTATGGCTACACCTTC	CASKAGPYGYTF
TRBD2	TRBV7-9	few	TRBJ2-5	TGTGCCAGCAGCTCCGGGACTAGCGGGACTGAGACCCAGTACTTC	CASSSGTSGTETQYF
-	TRBV27	-	TRBJ1-1	TGTGCCAGCAGCCGAAGGGGCAACACTGAAGCTTTCTTT	CASSRRGNTEAFF
-	TRBV5-4	few	TRBJ1-6	TGTGCCAGCAGCTTGGACGGGAGAGGCTATAATTCACCCCTCCACTTT	CASSLDGRGYNSPLHF
-	TRBV7-9	few	TRBJ1-5	TGTGCCAGCAGCCCAGTGGGGGGTCAGCCCCAGCATTTT	CASSPVGGQPQHF
-	TRBV9	many	TRBJ2-1	TGTGCCAGCAGCGTATTATCCTACAATGAGCAGTTCTTC	CASSVLSYNEQFF
-	TRBV7-2	-	TRBJ1-2	TGTGCCAGCAGCAGCGGGATCCTCTATGGCTACACCTTC	CASSSGILYGYTF
TRBD1	TRBV5-1	-	TRBJ1-2	TGCGCCAGCAGCTTGGCCGGACAGGGGAATGGCTACACCTTC	CASSLAGQGNGYTF
-	TRBV28	few	TRBJ2-3	TGTGCCAGCACCCCAAGTGGGGGCCCGGGCGCAGATACGCAGTATTTT	CASTPSGGPGADTQYF
TRBD1	TRBV2	few	TRBJ2-1	TGTGCCCCGGGGGGACAGGGGGCAAATGAGCAGTTCTTC	CAPGGQGANEQFF
TRBD1	TRBV5-1	-	TRBJ2-7	TGCGCCAGCAGCTTGGGGGACAGGGGGCCGGACGAGCAGTACTTC	CASSLGDRGPDEQYF
TRBD1	TRBV2	-	TRBJ1-5	TGTGCCAGCAGCCGACAGGGAAACTATCAGCCCCAGCATTTT	CASSRQGNYQPQHF
-	TRBV4-1	-	TRBJ1-1	TGCGCCAGCAGCCCAAGAGGTCTAAACCCTATGAACACTGAAGCTTTCTTT	CASSPRGLNPMNTEAFF
TRBD1	TRBV29-1	-	TRBJ1-2	TGCAGCGTTGGAGAGGGACAGGGGGGAGGCTACACCTTC	CSVGEGQGGGYTF
-	TRBV9	-	TRBJ1-5	TGTGCCAGCAGCGTAAGTGGTGATTTCGGGGCCCAGCATTTT	CASSVSGDFGAQHF
-	TRBV7-2	-	TRBJ2-5	TGTGCCAGCAGCGAAGACAGTATGCGAGAGACCCAGTACTTC	CASSEDSMRETQYF
-	TRBV18	-	TRBJ2-7	TGTGCCAGCTCACCCGAGGCCGAAGGTGTGCAGTACTTC	CASSPEAEGVQYF
TRBD1	TRBV7-2	many	TRBJ1-2	TGTGCCAGCAGCTTAGCGGCCGGGACAGGCGGCTACACCTTC	CASSLAAGTGGYTF
-	TRBV7-3	few	TRBJ2-5	TGTGCCAGCAGCCGCACAGGGAACCAAGAGACCCAGTACTTC	CASSRTGNQETQYF
TRBD1	TRBV28	-	TRBJ2-5	TGTGCCAGCAGTTTGACAGGGACGGAGACCCAGTACTTC	CASSLTGTETQYF
-	TRBV7-9	few	TRBJ1-1	TGTGCCAGCAGCATGGAGACAGGGAACACTGAAGCTTTCTTT	CASSMETGNTEAFF
TRBD1	TRBV9	few	TRBJ2-3	TGTGCCAGCGGGTCGGGACAGCCAACTAGCACAGATACGCAGTATTTT	CASGSGQPTSTDTQYF
TRBD1	TRBV27	few	TRBJ2-7	TGTGCCAGCAGTTTCGGCGGGACAGGCTACGAGCAGTACTTC	CASSFGGTGYEQYF
TRBD1	TRBV6-1	-	TRBJ1-2	TGTGCCAGCAGTGGGCCCAGGGGGCGAGGCTATGGCTACACCTTC	CASSGPRGRGYGYTF
-	TRBV7-9	-	TRBJ2-2	TGTGCCAGCAGCTGGCTAGCGTCTAACACCGGGGAGCTGTTTTTT	CASSWLASNTGELFF
-	TRBV9	-	TRBJ2-4	TGTGCCAGCAGCGTAGCCGACCCGCCCCGAGGCATTCAGTACTTC	CASSVADPPRGIQYF
-	TRBV5-6	few	TRBJ2-2	TGTGCCAGCAGCCCGTACACCACCGGGGAGCTGTTTTTT	CASSPYTTGELFF
-	TRBV25-1	few	TRBJ2-5	TGTGCCAGCAGTGAATCGGGGGTTGGGGGTGAGACCCAGTACTTC	CASSESGVGGETQYF
-	TRBV6-4	few	TRBJ2-1	TGTGCCAGCAGTGACCCTTCCCGGGATGAGCAGTTCTTC	CASSDPSRDEQFF
-	TRBV2	few	TRBJ2-7	TGTGCCAGCAGTTGGGACTCGACCTACGAGCAGTACTTC	CASSWDSTYEQYF
-	TRBV5-8	-	TRBJ1-5	TGTGCCAGCAGCTTTGGAGGGTCAACCGGCGGAGAGCCCCAGCATTTT	CASSFGGSTGGEPQHF
TRBD1	TRBV19	-	TRBJ2-7	TGTGCCAGTAGTATCCCATCCCCGGGACAGCCATCCTACGAGCAGTACTTC	CASSIPSPGQPSYEQYF
-	TRBV28	few	TRBJ2-3	TGTGCCAGCAGCCCTTTAAAAGATACGCAGTATTTT	CASSPLKDTQYF
-	TRBV30	-	TRBJ2-6	TGTGCCTTCCCGGGGGAAACTCCCCTCTCTGGGGCCAACGTCCTGACTTTC	CAFPGETPLSGANVLTF
-	TRBV7-6	-	TRBJ2-1	TGTGCCAGCAGCCCGGGCGGGGTCTACAATGAGCAGTTCTTC	CASSPGGVYNEQFF
-	TRBV5-1	-	TRBJ2-7	TGCGCCAGCAGCTTTTCAGGCAGCTACGAGCAGTACTTC	CASSFSGSYEQYF
-	TRBV5-4	few	TRBJ2-6	TGTGCCAGCAGCTTGGAGGGGACTCCCAACGTCCTGACTTTC	CASSLEGTPNVLTF
TRBD2	TRBV7-2	few	TRBJ2-1	TGTGCCAGCACCCCCGGGACTAGCGGGGGCAGCTCCTACAATGAGCAGTTCTTC	CASTPGTSGGSSYNEQFF
TRBD2	TRBV10-3	few	TRBJ2-2	TGTGCCATCAGTGGGGAGGGCGACACCGGGGAGCTGTTTTTT	CAISGEGDTGELFF
-	TRBV7-3	-	TRBJ2-2	TGTGCCAGCAGCCTATCGGCGGGATCGAACACCGGGGAGCTGTTTTTT	CASSLSAGSNTGELFF
-	TRBV29-1	-	TRBJ1-1	TGCAGCGGGGGAGGCACCGTTGAAGCTTTCTTT	CSGGGTVEAFF
-	TRBV5-6	-	TRBJ1-1	TGTGCCAGCAGCTTGGCCATTAGCAGGGCAGTTGAAGCTTTCTTT	CASSLAISRAVEAFF
-	TRBV6-1	-	TRBJ2-5	TGTGCCAGCAGTGAAGGCGCGGGAAACGCAGAGACCCAGTACTTC	CASSEGAGNAETQYF
TRBD1	TRBV7-7	-	TRBJ1-4	TGTGCTAGCAGCACGGGACAGAATGAAAAACTGTTTTTT	CASSTGQNEKLFF